These 4 T cell receptor beta chains came from one sample sequenced in a study of cytomegalovirus exposure and HLA in healthy donors. It was with 60 Vbeta and 13 Jbeta primers that the PCR ran. This table comes from immunoSEQ multiplex PCR, and its TCRdb copy is limited to in-frame clones, with some not included. Here the sample spans under 150,000 clones, approximately 80% being singletons. The sample comprised PBMCs. The source of these receptors is a boy between 2 and 10 years old in good health and CMV-seronegative.

This chain uses TRBV7-8 with TRBJ2-5; D is possibly TRBD1 (8 bases). Germline CDR1 SGHVS, CDR2 FQNEAQ. V was clipped by 6 bases and J by 5 bases, with 16 bases between them. This CDR3 is 14 amino acids long. CDR3 loop: CASSVRGREETQYF. The DNA of the CDR3 is TGTGCCAGCAGTGTCAGGGGGCGGGAGGAGACCCAGTACTTC. Complete variable domain (other parts from reference TRBV7-8 and TRBJ2-5): GAGVSQSPRYKVAKRGQDVALRCDPISGHVSLFWYQQALGQGPEFLTYFQNEAQLDKSGLPSDRFFAERPEGSVSTLKIQRTQQEDSAVYLCASSVRGREETQYFGPGTRLLVL.

This clone has a single count. CDR3 DNA: TGTGCAAGTCGCTTAGCTATACCGGGACAATGGCATGGCTACACCTTC. It translates to CASRLAIPGQWHGYTF. The chain links TRBV12-2 to TRBJ1-2; the table's D call, TRBD1, was not checked against the DNA. TRBV12-2 is assigned pseudogene status. CDR3 size: 16 residues.

The rearrangement links TRBV29-1 to TRBJ2-7, with D perhaps matching TRBD1 (6 bases). Germline CDR1 SQVTM, CDR2 ANQGSEA. This CDR3 is 14 amino acids long. Trimming removed 4 bases at V and 1 base at J, with 14 bases between. The CDR3 region is CSVVWGPISYEQYF. The CDR3 DNA reads as TGCAGCGTTGTCTGGGGGCCTATTTCCTACGAGCAGTACTTC.

A remark on this clone: Other DNA sequences from this sample encode an identical CDR3 as well. The rearrangement uses TRBV27 and TRBJ1-6; 8 bases fit TRBD1. Germline CDR1 and CDR2: MNHEY and SMNVEV (reference sequence). This CDR3 spans 17 amino acids. With 4 bases clipped from V and 6 bases from J, the junction kept 11 bases outside the gene matches. The DNA of the CDR3 is TGTGCCAGCAGTTCCACCGGGACAGGAGGGAGTAATTCACCCCTCCACTTT. It yields the protein CASSSTGTGGSNSPLHF.